This T cell receptor (beta chain) derives from a study of CD8 T cells in ankylosing spondylitis. The CDR3 covers 14 residues. Per germline, CDR1 LNHDA and CDR2 SQIVND (reference sequence). Trimming took 4 bases from V and 9 from J; bases not matched to a gene: 4. TCRdb re-called the 5' RACE reads with MiXCR, one entry per CDR3 protein. The repertoire holds 100,000 or so distinct CDR3 sequences, around 24% seen once, with over 9% in the top ten. The source is a male donor with ankylosing spondylitis. The chain combines TRBV19 with TRBJ2-4; 12 bases agree with TRBD1. The source material was synovial fluid, either unsorted or a sorted T cell fraction (not recorded which). The CDR3 nucleotides are TGTGCCAGTAGTAAGGGACAGGGGGCGATCATTCAGTACTTC. It encodes CASSKGQGAIIQYF.